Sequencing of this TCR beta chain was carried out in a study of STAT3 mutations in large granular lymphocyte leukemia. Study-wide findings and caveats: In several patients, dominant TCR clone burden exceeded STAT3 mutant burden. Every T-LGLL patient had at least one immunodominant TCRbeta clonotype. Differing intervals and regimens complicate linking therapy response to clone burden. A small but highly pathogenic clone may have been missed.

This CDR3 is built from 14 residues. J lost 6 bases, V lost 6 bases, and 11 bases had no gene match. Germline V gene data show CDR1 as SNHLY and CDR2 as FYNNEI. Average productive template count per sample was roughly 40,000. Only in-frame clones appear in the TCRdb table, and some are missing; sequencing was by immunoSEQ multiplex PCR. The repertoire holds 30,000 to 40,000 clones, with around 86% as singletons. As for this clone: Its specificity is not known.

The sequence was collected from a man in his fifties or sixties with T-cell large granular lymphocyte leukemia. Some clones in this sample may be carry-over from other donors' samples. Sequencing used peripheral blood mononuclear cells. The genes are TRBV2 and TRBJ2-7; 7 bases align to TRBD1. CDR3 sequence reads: CASSDTTTGSEQYF. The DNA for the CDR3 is TGTGCCAGCAGCGATACCACGACAGGGTCCGAGCAGTACTTC.